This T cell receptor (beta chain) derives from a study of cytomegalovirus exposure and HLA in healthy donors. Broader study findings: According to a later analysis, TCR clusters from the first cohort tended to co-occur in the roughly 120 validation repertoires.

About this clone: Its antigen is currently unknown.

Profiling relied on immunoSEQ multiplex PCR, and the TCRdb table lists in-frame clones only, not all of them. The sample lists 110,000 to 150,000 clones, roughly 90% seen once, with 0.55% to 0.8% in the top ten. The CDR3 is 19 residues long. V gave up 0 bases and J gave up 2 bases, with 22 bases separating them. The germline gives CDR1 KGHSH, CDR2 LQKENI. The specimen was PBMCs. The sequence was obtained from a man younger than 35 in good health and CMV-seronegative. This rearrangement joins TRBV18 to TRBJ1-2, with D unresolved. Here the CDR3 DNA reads TGTGCCAGCTCACCACCTTTCGAGGAAACGTGGACTGAGAACTATGGCTACACCTTC. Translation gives CASSPPFEETWTENYGYTF.